The rows below give T cell receptor beta chains drawn from one sample of a study of blood T cell repertoires in COVID-19. Measured with immunoSEQ multiplex PCR; TCRdb has only the in-frame clones, and not every one. The data contain some 300,000 clones, around 89% of them singletons. Sequences were obtained from peripheral blood. The receptors stem from a woman in her forties with COVID-19, enrolled during active disease. Both conserved end residues are part of each CDR3. Each record gives: J gene, D gene, clone size, V gene, CDR3 DNA, CDR3 protein. D genes are given only for firm matches. Rows give clone size only sometimes, using once, few, many, or a class for an expanded clone.

TRBJ1-2	NA	NA	TRBV12-3/TRBV12-4	TGTGCCAGCAGTTTAGGTGCAGACTATGGCTACACCTTC	CASSLGADYGYTF
TRBJ2-3	TRBD2	NA	TRBV7-3	TGTGCCAGCAGCTTAGGGGTTCTAGCGGGCCACACAGATACGCAGTATTTT	CASSLGVLAGHTDTQYF
TRBJ2-3	TRBD2	NA	TRBV5-1	TGCGCCAGCAGCTCGGGACTAGCGGGATATGGGGATACGCAGTATTTT	CASSSGLAGYGDTQYF
TRBJ1-6	NA	NA	TRBV4-3	TGCGCCAGCAGCCAAGGAAGTTTCCGTAGCTCACCCCTCCACTTT	CASSQGSFRSSPLHF
TRBJ2-3	NA	once	TRBV6-2/TRBV6-3	TGTGCCAGCAGTTACTCACCGGCGGTCGTTTACCCCCACACAGATACGCAGTATTTT	CASSYSPAVVYPHTDTQYF
TRBJ1-1	NA	NA	TRBV28	TGTGCCAGCAGATGGACATTGAACACTGAAGCTTTCTTT	CASRWTLNTEAFF
TRBJ1-1	TRBD1	NA	TRBV4-3	TGCGCCAGCAGCCAACTGACAGGGAGCGCGAACACTGAAGCTTTCTTT	CASSQLTGSANTEAFF
TRBJ2-7	TRBD1	NA	TRBV5-4	TGTGCCAGCAGCACACTTACCGGGACAGGGACCTACGAGCAGTACTTC	CASSTLTGTGTYEQYF
TRBJ1-2	NA	NA	TRBV18	TGTGCCAGCTCACCCACCACAGGCACCCTTTTCAACTATGGCTACACCTTC	CASSPTTGTLFNYGYTF
TRBJ1-4	NA	NA	TRBV30	TGTGCCTGGATAGATAAGGCCGGCGGGAATGAAAAACTGTTTTTT	CAWIDKAGGNEKLFF
TRBJ1-1	TRBD1	NA	TRBV7-8	TGTGCCAGCAGCTTAGTCGGGACAGGGGGCACTGAAGCTTTCTTT	CASSLVGTGGTEAFF
TRBJ1-6	NA	NA	TRBV5-1	TGCGCCAGCATGGGGGCGGATTCACCCCTCCACTTT	CASMGADSPLHF
TRBJ2-7	TRBD2	NA	TRBV4-1	TGCGCCAGCAGCCGACTTGGACTAGAATCCTACGAGCAGTACTTC	CASSRLGLESYEQYF
TRBJ2-3	TRBD2	NA	TRBV5-6	TGTGCCAGCAGCTTGACTAGCGGGGCCGGAGATACGCAGTATTTT	CASSLTSGAGDTQYF
TRBJ2-1	TRBD1	NA	TRBV11-3	TGTGCCAGCAGCGTGGGACAGTACAATGAGCAGTTCTTC	CASSVGQYNEQFF
TRBJ2-3	NA	NA	TRBV4-3	TGCGCCAGCAGCCATCAACAGGGCGGGACAGATACGCAGTATTTT	CASSHQQGGTDTQYF
TRBJ1-4	TRBD1	few	TRBV9	TGTGCCAGCAGCGTAGAAGGACAGGGGAGTGAAAAACTGTTTTTT	CASSVEGQGSEKLFF
TRBJ1-2	NA	NA	TRBV25-1	TGTGCCAGCAGTGGACACAGGACAACCAACTATGGCTACACCTTC	CASSGHRTTNYGYTF
TRBJ1-2	NA	NA	TRBV9	TGTGCCAGCAGCGTAAATCGGGCGGGGGGCTACTATGGCTACACCTTC	CASSVNRAGGYYGYTF
TRBJ1-2	TRBD1	NA	TRBV4-2	TGTGCCAGCAGCCGAGCCGGGACAGAGTTTAACTATGGCTACACCTTC	CASSRAGTEFNYGYTF
TRBJ2-5	NA	NA	TRBV4-1	TGCGCCAGCAGCCAAGATTTTAGGTCTAGCCATGAGACCCAGTACTTC	CASSQDFRSSHETQYF
TRBJ2-7	TRBD1	once	TRBV7-6	TGTGCCAGCAGCTTAGTGGCGTTGGGGACAGGAGCAGCCTACGAGCAGTACTTC	CASSLVALGTGAAYEQYF
TRBJ2-5	NA	NA	TRBV28	TGTGCCAGCAGTTTGCAGTTAAGGGGGACCCAGTACTTC	CASSLQLRGTQYF
TRBJ1-4	NA	NA	TRBV27	TGTGCCAGCAGTTTAAGAGGTCTTAATGAAAAACTGTTTTTT	CASSLRGLNEKLFF
TRBJ1-3	NA	NA	TRBV6-6	TGTGCCAGCAGTTACTCGAGTGAGGGGGTTGGAAACACCATATATTTT	CASSYSSEGVGNTIYF
TRBJ1-2	NA	NA	TRBV18	TGTGCCAGCTCACAAAGACAGGAGTCTAACTATGGCTACACCTTC	CASSQRQESNYGYTF
TRBJ1-2	TRBD1	NA	TRBV15	TGTGCCACCAGCGACAGGGCAGGCTATGGCTACACCTTC	CATSDRAGYGYTF
TRBJ1-5	TRBD1	NA	TRBV7-3	TGTGCCAGCAGCTCCAGGACAGGGGGGCGGCAGCCCCAGCATTTT	CASSSRTGGRQPQHF
TRBJ2-2	NA	NA	TRBV11-3	TGTGCCAGCAGCTTACAGGGATCCGGGGAGCTGTTTTTT	CASSLQGSGELFF
TRBJ2-1	TRBD2	NA	TRBV30	TGTGCCTGGAGTGTACTTGATTGGGTAGCGGGGGAGAGCTCCTACAATGAGCAGTTCTTC	CAWSVLDWVAGESSYNEQFF
TRBJ1-5	TRBD1	NA	TRBV18	TGTGCCAGCTCAGCGGGGACAGGAGAAAGCAATCAGCCCCAGCATTTT	CASSAGTGESNQPQHF
TRBJ2-2	NA	NA	TRBV9	TGTGCCAGCAGCGTAGCCCCGAATGACGGGATCGGCACCGGGGAGCTGTTTTTT	CASSVAPNDGIGTGELFF
TRBJ2-3	TRBD1	once	TRBV5-4	TGTGCCAGCAGCGGCAGGGGGCTCCTCGGGACAGATACGCAGTATTTT	CASSGRGLLGTDTQYF
TRBJ1-4	TRBD1	NA	TRBV5-4	TGTGCCAGCAGCCCCCAGACAGGGAATGAAAAACTGTTTTTT	CASSPQTGNEKLFF
TRBJ1-1	NA	NA	TRBV27	TGTGCCAGCAGTTTGACACGGAGGGAAACTGAAGCTTTCTTT	CASSLTRRETEAFF
TRBJ2-7	TRBD1	NA	TRBV2	TGTGCCAGCAGTCGGGACAGCTACGAGCAGTACTTC	CASSRDSYEQYF
TRBJ2-7	TRBD2	NA	TRBV7-9	TGTGCCAGCAGCTTACTCGCGGGAGTATGGGAGCAGTACTTC	CASSLLAGVWEQYF
TRBJ1-5	TRBD1	few	TRBV28	TGTGCCAGCAGTTTCTCGCTCCGGGACAGGACCCGGTCCCAGCATTTT	CASSFSLRDRTRSQHF
TRBJ1-6	NA	few	TRBV27	TGTGCCGTGGGGCCCCCTAATTCACCCCTCCACTTT	CAVGPPNSPLHF
TRBJ1-2	NA	once	TRBV6-5	TGTGCCAGCAGCCAAGACAGGTGGAGGAACTATGGCTACACCTTC	CASSQDRWRNYGYTF
TRBJ2-7	TRBD2	NA	TRBV18	TGTGCCAGCTCACCCGCGGGGGTGCGCTACGAGCAGTACTTC	CASSPAGVRYEQYF
TRBJ1-1	NA	NA	TRBV4-3	TGCGCCAGCAGCCAGCGACAGTCCTCGGGCACTGAAGCTTTCTTT	CASSQRQSSGTEAFF